This TCR beta chain was obtained from a study of cytomegalovirus exposure and HLA in healthy donors. Study-wide results and limits: The authors confirmed in vitro that a few CMV-associated chains were specific for CMV antigens. In an earlier analysis, in several hundred donors, most V segments appeared productive either ~90% or ~30% of the time.

Points on this clone: What it recognizes is unknown.

V shed 0 bases and J shed 9 bases, with 9 bases lying between them. The CDR3 has 13 amino acids. Germline V CDR1 and CDR2: MNHNY, SVGAGI (reference sequence). The study ran its PCR with 60 Vbeta and 13 Jbeta primers. The table came from immunoSEQ multiplex PCR; TCRdb's copy has only in-frame clones and leaves some out. This table holds more than 90,000 clones, less than 80% found once. The V gene is TRBV6-6, the J gene TRBJ2-1, with D possibly TRBD2 on 5 matching bases. The material sequenced was PBMCs. This sequence was found in a boy between 10 and 17 years old in good health and CMV-seropositive. The CDR3 spells CASSYSIGSEQFF. CDR3 coding DNA: TGTGCCAGCAGTTACTCGATTGGGAGTGAGCAGTTCTTC.